This TCR beta chain was profiled in a study of cytomegalovirus exposure and HLA in healthy donors. Study conclusions and caveats: For most TCR beta V segments, an earlier analysis put the productive rate at about 87% or about 30% of the time. Sequencing likely produced, as an artifact, a cluster of highly shared sequence variants. It was reportedly the case that the classifier diagnosed cytomegalovirus status with high specificity and sensitivity.

With 60 Vbeta and 13 Jbeta primers, the PCR was carried out. Sequenced by immunoSEQ multiplex PCR; TCRdb stores in-frame clones only, minus some. The table has approximately 110,000 clones, about 73% seen once; the top ten hold 8% to 8.5%. This clone was counted only a few times. Its target is not known. The CDR3 totals 16 residues. J lost 6 bases, V lost 1 base, and 7 bases had no gene match. Per germline, CDR1 SGHRS and CDR2 YFSETQ. Input material: PBMCs. The clonotype was recovered from a woman aged 40 to 50 in good health and CMV-seropositive. The chain carries TRBV5-1 and TRBJ1-2, with 12 positions matching TRBD1. The CDR3 here is CASSLTPGQGADGYTF. In nucleotides, the CDR3 is TGCGCCAGCAGCTTGACTCCGGGACAGGGGGCAGATGGCTACACCTTC.